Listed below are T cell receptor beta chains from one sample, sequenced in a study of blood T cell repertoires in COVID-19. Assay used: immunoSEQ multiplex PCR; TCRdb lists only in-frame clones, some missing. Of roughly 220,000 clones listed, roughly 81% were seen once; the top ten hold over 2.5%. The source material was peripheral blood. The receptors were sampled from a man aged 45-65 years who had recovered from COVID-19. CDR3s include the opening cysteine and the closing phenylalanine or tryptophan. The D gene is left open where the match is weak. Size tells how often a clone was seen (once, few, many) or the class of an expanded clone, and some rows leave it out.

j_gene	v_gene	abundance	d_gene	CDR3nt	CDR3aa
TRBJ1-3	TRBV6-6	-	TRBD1	TGTGCCAGCAGTCGATCGGGACAGGTTTGGGACACCATATATTTT	CASSRSGQVWDTIYF
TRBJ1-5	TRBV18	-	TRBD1	TGTGCCAGCTCAGAACAGGGGCCCAGCAATCAGCCCCAGCATTTT	CASSEQGPSNQPQHF
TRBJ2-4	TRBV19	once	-	TGTGCCAGTAGTAACCCAGGGGACAAAAACATTCAGTACTTC	CASSNPGDKNIQYF
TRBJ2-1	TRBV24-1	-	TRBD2	TGTGCCACCAGTGATCGGCTAGCGGGGACCTTCAATGAGCAGTTCTTC	CATSDRLAGTFNEQFF
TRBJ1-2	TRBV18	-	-	TGTGCCAGCTCACCGACCCTAGACAGAAAGGATGGCTACACCTTC	CASSPTLDRKDGYTF
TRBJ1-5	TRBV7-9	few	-	TGTGCCAGCAGTCCAGGGGAACAGCCCCAGCATTTT	CASSPGEQPQHF
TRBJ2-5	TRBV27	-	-	TGTGCCAGCAGTCCGATACTACAAGAGACCCAGTACTTC	CASSPILQETQYF
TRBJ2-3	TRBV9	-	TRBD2	TGTGCCAGCAGCGTGGGACTAGCAGATACGCAGTATTTT	CASSVGLADTQYF
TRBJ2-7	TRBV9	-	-	TGTGCCAGCAGCGTAGAAGGGGGGGCAGCGCTCTACGAGCAGTACTTC	CASSVEGGAALYEQYF
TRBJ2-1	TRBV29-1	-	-	TGCAGCGTTGGGGGGACTCCGCCAAGTGAGCAGTTCTTC	CSVGGTPPSEQFF
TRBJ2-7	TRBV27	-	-	TGTGCCAGCAGTTTGGGCAGGGTCAACGAGCAGTACTTC	CASSLGRVNEQYF